This passage covers 16 T cell receptor beta chains from one sample sequenced in a study of blood T cell repertoires in COVID-19. TCRdb keeps only in-frame clones here, not all; method: immunoSEQ multiplex PCR. The table has about 200,000 clones, around 80% seen once; the top ten hold roughly 13%. Sequenced sample: peripheral blood. Every receptor here comes from a human donor in a cohort sampled during active COVID-19.

The sample holds one count of this clone. The genes are TRBV7-6 and TRBJ2-1; TRBD2 matches at 12 bases. The junction had 16 bases not matched to a gene; V was cut back by 2 bases and J by 5 bases. The germline V gene encodes CDR1 SGHVS and CDR2 FNYEAQ. The CDR3 covers 20 residues. The CDR3, as DNA: TGTGCCAGCAGCTTAACTCCTACCGGAACTAGCGGGAGGAGTGACAATGAGCAGTTCTTC. Protein sequence: CASSLTPTGTSGRSDNEQFF.

The gene calls are TRBV6-5 and TRBJ1-6; D remains ambiguous. The CDR3 length is 14 residues. The germline V and J ends were trimmed by 2 bases and 14 bases, with 16 bases remaining between them. Germline CDR1 MNHEY, CDR2 SVGAGI. The CDR3, as DNA: TGTGCCAGCAGTTACGGGCTGACGGCCCCCACCCTCCACTTT. It specifies CASSYGLTAPTLHF.

The chain links TRBV10-2 to TRBJ2-7; 8 nucleotides match TRBD2. This CDR3 is built from 13 residues. J gave up 6 bases and V 5 bases, and 6 bases lay outside the gene matches. Germline CDR1 and CDR2: WSHSY and SAAADI. CDR3 residues: CASSPGGLPEQYF. CDR3 nucleotides: TGCGCCAGCAGTCCGGGGGGGCTCCCCGAGCAGTACTTC.

V gene TRBV30 combines with J gene TRBJ2-5; 8 nucleotides agree with TRBD1. The V and J ends lost 5 bases and 5 bases, in that order; junction bases with no gene match: 7. Germline values: CDR1 GTSNPN, CDR2 SVGIG (reference sequence). The CDR3 runs 13 residues. The CDR3 DNA follows: TGTGCCTGGGCAACAGGGGGGACGGAGACCCAGTACTTC. This codes for CAWATGGTETQYF.

The chain carries TRBV10-1 and TRBJ2-7; 9 bases match TRBD1. The CDR3 is 15 amino acids. With V trimmed by 3 bases and J by 4 bases, 7 bases remained unmatched. The germline CDR1 and CDR2 sequences are WNHNN and SYGVQD (reference sequence). The CDR3 reads CASSERGQGIYEQYF. In DNA, the CDR3 is TGCGCCAGCAGTGAAAGGGGACAGGGTATTTACGAGCAGTACTTC.

The chain has TRBV6-5 and TRBJ2-7; a possible D gene is TRBD1 (6 bases). V lost 6 bases and J 2 bases, leaving 14 bases between the germline ends. From germline, CDR1 is MNHEY and CDR2 SVGAGI. The CDR3 is made up of 14 amino acids. This CDR3 is CASSINRATYEQYF. The CDR3 region has the DNA TGTGCCAGCAGCATCAACAGGGCAACCTACGAGCAGTACTTC.

J is TRBJ2-7 and V is TRBV28; 8 positions match TRBD1. The V gene end was trimmed by 10 bases and the J gene end by 5 bases; junction bases not matched to a gene: 10. The CDR3 spans 13 residues. Germline lookup yields CDR1 MDHEN and CDR2 SYDVKM. Written as DNA, the CDR3 is TGTGCCACCTACGAGACAGGGGTGCACGAGCAGTACTTC. Translation: CATYETGVHEQYF.

The sample holds one count of this clone. The V gene is TRBV28, the J gene TRBJ2-5; TRBD1 agrees at 10 bases. Unmatched junction bases numbered 9, after V lost 6 bases and J lost 5 bases. This CDR3 is built from 15 residues. Germline lookup yields CDR1 MDHEN and CDR2 SYDVKM. CDR3 amino acids: CASRKPGQGRETQYF. In DNA, the CDR3 is TGTGCCAGCAGAAAACCGGGACAGGGGCGGGAGACCCAGTACTTC.

V is TRBV27 and J is TRBJ1-2, with 7 positions matching TRBD1. The CDR3 is 14 amino acids. From germline, CDR1 is MNHEY and CDR2 SMNVEV (reference sequence). The ends lost 5 bases at V and 4 bases at J; junction bases unmatched: 7. This chain's CDR3 is CASSQLRDSYGYTF. DNA for the CDR3: TGTGCCAGCAGTCAACTCCGGGACAGCTATGGCTACACCTTC.

At least ten counts were recorded for this clone. The chain joins TRBV27 to TRBJ2-1; 12 bases are shared with TRBD2. The ends lost 5 bases at V and 3 bases at J; junction bases unmatched: 17. The CDR3 length is 20 residues. Germline CDR1 is MNHEY and CDR2 is SMNVEV (reference sequence). CDR3 protein: CASSTPQGLAGSTIYNEQFF. The CDR3 region has the DNA TGTGCCAGCAGTACCCCCCAGGGACTAGCGGGCTCGACTATCTACAATGAGCAGTTCTTC.

V usage is TRBV19 and J usage is TRBJ2-5, with 7 bases identical to TRBD1. J lost 1 base, V lost 3 bases, and 5 bases had no gene match. The CDR3 sequence is 15 residues long. The V gene's germline CDR1 is LNHDA and CDR2 SQIVND (reference sequence). Here the CDR3 reads CASSIDRATQETQYF. The CDR3 nucleotides read TGTGCCAGTAGTATCGACAGGGCCACCCAAGAGACCCAGTACTTC.

This chain uses TRBV6-1 with TRBJ2-2; 7 positions match TRBD1. V shed 3 bases and J 4 bases; nucleotides not matched to a gene: 2. There are 14 residues in the CDR3. From germline, CDR1 is MNHNS and CDR2 SASEGT. This CDR3 is CASSDRGITGELFF. CDR3 in DNA: TGTGCCAGCAGTGACAGGGGGATCACCGGGGAGCTGTTTTTT.

This chain joins TRBV3-1 (or the pseudogene TRBV3-2) and TRBJ1-5; D unclear. Trimming pared 0 bases from V and 6 bases from J, leaving 9 bases between. From germline, CDR1 is LGHDT and CDR2 YNNKEL (reference sequence). The CDR3 totals 14 residues. DNA of the CDR3: TGTGCCAGCAGCCAAGAGAGAGGGTCTCAGCCCCAGCATTTT. As protein: CASSQERGSQPQHF.

CDR3 DNA sequence: TGTGCCAGCAGCGGACGGGACAGGGGGCCCACTGAAGCTTTCTTT. It translates to CASSGRDRGPTEAFF. The rearrangement links TRBV7-7 to TRBJ1-1; 12 bases match TRBD1. The CDR3 loop spans 15 amino acids. Germline CDR1 is SSHAT and CDR2 is FNYEAQ (reference sequence). With 5 bases clipped from V and 4 bases from J, the junction kept 5 bases outside the gene matches.

This clone was observed a single time. The rearrangement uses TRBV19 and TRBJ1-5, with 9 bases matching TRBD1. The CDR3 spans 14 residues. V was pared by 5 bases and J by 3 bases, with 2 bases of the junction left unmatched. The germline CDR1 and CDR2 sequences are LNHDA and SQIVND (reference sequence). CDR3 bases: TGTGCCAGTAGTCGACAGGGGGACAATCAGCCCCAGCATTTT. It translates to CASSRQGDNQPQHF.

V usage is TRBV7-8 and J usage is TRBJ2-3; the D gene is possibly TRBD2 (5 bases). The germline V gene encodes CDR1 SGHVS and CDR2 FQNEAQ. The CDR3 spans 15 residues. V lost 4 bases, J lost 2 bases, and 13 bases lay in between. CDR3 nucleotide sequence: TGTGCCAGCAGCTCAGGACTTAAAGACACAGATACGCAGTATTTT. It specifies CASSSGLKDTDTQYF.